The clone carrying this TCR beta chain was seen at least ten times. The target antigen is unknown. These data are taken from a study of T-cell memory formation after mild COVID-19. Study-level results: Some SARS-CoV-2-responding clones were already detected in memory before infection. Day 15 to 85 contracting clones showed balanced CD4/CD8; day 15 to 37 expanders favored CD4+.

MiXCR, run by TCRdb on the 5' RACE reads, gives a single entry per CDR3 protein. The sample yields hundreds of thousands of distinct CDR3 sequences, about a sixth seen once. This CDR3 is 13 amino acids long. Trimming removed 11 bases at V and 11 bases at J, with 19 bases between. This rearrangement joins TRBV12-3 or TRBV12-4 to TRBJ1-6, with D perhaps TRBD1 (5 bases). Sequenced input: PBMCs or a T cell subset sorted from them (not recorded which). The source is a man aged 18 to 35 who had mild COVID-19 (a few samples of this study predate the infection). Cell type and time point are not known. Here the CDR3 reads CASSRRGKAPLHF. As DNA, the CDR3 is TGTGCCTCATCTCGAAGGGGAAAAGCACCCCTCCACTTT.